This TCR beta chain appears in the sequencing data of a study of blood T cells in healthy people across ages. The donors, all healthy, were Caucasians living in Russia, aged 6 to 90. Per sample, at least 6 micrograms of total RNA were extracted. PCR was performed a second time for 7 to 11 cycles using a sample-barcoded 5' primer and a J-beta primer mix. Each CDR3 protein is one row after TCRdb ran MiXCR on the 5' RACE reads. The data show hundreds of thousands of distinct CDR3 sequences, with about half seen just once and 18% held by the top ten. About this clonotype: What it recognizes is unknown.

CDR3 length: 13 amino acids. After removal of 0 bases from V and 15 bases from J, the junction contained 8 bases not matched to a gene. CDR1 and CDR2 (germline): SGDLS, YYNGEE. Findings and caveats of the study: Diversity was higher, and naive CD4+ cells more numerous, in long-lived donors than in aged donors. Shifts in expanded clonotypes may have been confounded by donor CMV status, which was unknown.

The clonotype comes from a man aged 80 or over in good health. V is TRBV9 and J is TRBJ2-1; TRBD2 agrees at 8 bases. Sequenced: blood. In nucleotides, the CDR3 is TGTGCCAGCAGCGTAGAACCGGGAGGGAGGGGGTTCTTC. Protein sequence: CASSVEPGGRGFF.